This T cell receptor beta chain was recovered during a study of spatial heterogeneity in lung cancer. Study information: The mean occurrence of each unique TCR and UMI combination in raw reads exceeded ten. Study-wide points: Alpha chain coverage of tumor T cells was estimated at about 7%, and beta chain coverage at approximately 13%. It was found that expanded intratumoral alpha and beta TCR counts tracked tumor mutation counts.

Specified time point: sample taken at primary tumor resection. This clonotype was seen repeatedly, ten times or more. Its antigen is still unknown. The presence of a unique molecular identifier marked each TCR cDNA molecule. MiXCR was run by TCRdb on the 5' RACE reads, yielding one entry per CDR3 protein. The table records 10,000 to 14,000 distinct CDR3 sequences, 9.5% to 13% of them present only once. Germline V lookup: CDR1 GTSNPN, CDR2 SVGIG (reference sequence). The CDR3 totals 16 residues. Deletions cut 3 bases from V and 7 bases from J, with 19 bases between. The sample consisted of lung tumor tissue, taken at surgery. This clonotype originated in a female donor with early-stage non-small cell lung cancer. The chain uses TRBV30 and TRBJ1-6; no definite D call. The CDR3 loop reads CAWSDPWIGENSPLHF. In DNA, the CDR3 is TGTGCCTGGAGCGACCCCTGGATCGGGGAGAATTCACCCCTCCACTTT.